This T cell receptor (beta chain) is drawn from a study of blood T cell repertoires in COVID-19 (TCRdb year 2020). Study-wide context: Samples from collaborators originated in the United States, Italy and Spain and spanned both the acute and convalescent phases of COVID-19. The prospective study material was composed of cDNA or gDNA derived from T cells, B-cell-depleted T cells, or PBMCs. Subjects who had been exposed to COVID-19, were actively infected with it, or had recovered from it provided the deeply sampled blood TCRbeta repertoires that made up the dataset. The repertoires were made available in a free public database intended to serve as a resource for research on the immune response to SARS-CoV-2. The samples were drawn from two sources: the first 160 participants of the ongoing ImmuneRACE study, and 1,000 to 1,500 subjects contributed by 6 global collaborators. The sample metadata nearly always contained a de-identified subject ID, COVID-19 status, age in years and sex. Where available, HLA class I and class II types were taken from metadata supplied by the sample provider and were not determined by assay-based typing.

For CDR1 and CDR2, the germline V gene lists ENHRY and SYGVKD. V loses 8 bases, J loses 1 base, and the germline ends lie 8 bases apart. Inclusive of the bounding cysteine and phenylalanine, the CDR3 is 12 residues long. The DNA shown is the 36-base CDR3, in frame from base 1. Concerning this clone: The antigen this receptor binds is unknown. No much larger clone is present one base from it, and per-base qualities are unavailable.

The collaborating institutions used their own protocols to collect whole blood in K2EDTA tubes. Collaborator samples were shipped for TCRbeta analysis as frozen whole blood, isolated PBMCs, or DNA extracted from either sample type. TCRbeta CDR3 regions were amplified from genomic DNA by means of the immunoSEQ Assay, a bias-controlled multiplex PCR. In the source study's methods: The number of nucleated cells in each sample was estimated by amplification of reference gene primers within the assay. To quantify the absolute abundance of each unique TCRbeta CDR3 rearrangement, sequence reads were collapsed and filtered. For each sample, productive Simpson clonality was calculated by taking the square root of Simpson's diversity index across productive rearrangements. The clones in this table, taken by TCRdb from immuneACCESS, are in-frame only. Not every clone is retained; where verified, under half of the shortfall comes from an unresolved V gene, and the cause of the rest is unknown. V and J calls and clone size are copied from that table; D and trimming were computed from the DNA. For this sample there are fewer than 130,000 clones; 82% appear just once. The top ten clones comprise approximately 16% of the sample.

What the research found in general, with its limitations: How much clinical and demographic metadata was included differed by source and by participant, and the metadata was provided uncurated.

The sample consisted of peripheral blood. This sequence uses TRBV10-3 and TRBJ2-5, with no confidently assigned D gene. This TCR was sampled from a woman aged 55 to 70 with acute or convalescent COVID-19. The DNA is TGTGCCATCGGTGGTAGCCAAGAGACCCAGTACTTC. This encodes CAIGGSQETQYF.